This is a list of T cell receptor beta chains from one sample in a study of T-cell reconstitution after alpha-beta-depleted transplantation in children. TCRdb reanalysed the PCR reads using MiXCR and keeps one entry per CDR3 protein. The sample shows 640,000 or so distinct CDR3 sequences, around 17% of them seen only once. This sample comprised PBMCs from the stem cell graft donor, obtained from the stem cell graft. All receptors come from a human donor who donated a stem cell graft to a child with acute myeloid leukemia. CDR3s include the opening cysteine and the closing phenylalanine or tryptophan. The D gene is left open where the match is weak. A clone size is listed for some rows: how often the clone was seen (once, few, many), or a class if it is expanded.

len: 16; v_gene: TRBV4-3; j_gene: TRBJ2-7; abundance: many; d_gene: TRBD1; CDR3nt: TGCGCCAGCAGCCAAGATCGACCGACAGGGGTTGCCGAGCAGTACTTC; CDR3aa: CASSQDRPTGVAEQYF
len: 15; v_gene: TRBV21-1; j_gene: TRBJ2-2; abundance: -; d_gene: -; CDR3nt: TGTGCCAGCAGCAAAGCTGGGGGGGACACCGGGGAGCTGTTTTTT; CDR3aa: CASSKAGGDTGELFF
len: 11; v_gene: TRBV29-1; j_gene: TRBJ2-1; abundance: many; d_gene: -; CDR3nt: TGCAGCGTTGAATTCGGCAATGAGCAGTTCTTC; CDR3aa: CSVEFGNEQFF
len: 13; v_gene: TRBV20-1; j_gene: TRBJ1-2; abundance: -; d_gene: -; CDR3nt: TGCAGTGCTATTGCCGGGATCCTGGGCGGCTACACCTTC; CDR3aa: CSAIAGILGGYTF
len: 15; v_gene: TRBV4-1; j_gene: TRBJ1-5; abundance: -; d_gene: -; CDR3nt: TGCGCCAGCAGCCAAGATGGGGCGGGAAGTCAGCCCCAGCATTTT; CDR3aa: CASSQDGAGSQPQHF
len: 11; v_gene: TRBV10-1; j_gene: TRBJ2-1; abundance: -; d_gene: -; CDR3nt: TGCGCCAGCACCGATACTAATGAGCAGTTCTTC; CDR3aa: CASTDTNEQFF
len: 16; v_gene: TRBV29-1; j_gene: TRBJ2-1; abundance: many; d_gene: TRBD1; CDR3nt: TGCAGCGCCCTACAGGGGGCGAGTCCCCAACCCAATGAGCAGTTCTTC; CDR3aa: CSALQGASPQPNEQFF
len: 11; v_gene: TRBV29-1; j_gene: TRBJ2-7; abundance: many; d_gene: -; CDR3nt: TGCAGCGCCACAGGGTCTGGAGAGCAGTACTTC; CDR3aa: CSATGSGEQYF
len: 16; v_gene: TRBV12-3/TRBV12-4; j_gene: TRBJ2-2; abundance: -; d_gene: TRBD1; CDR3nt: TGTGCCAGCAGTTTTGGCGTACAGGGGAGCACCGGGGAGCTGTTTTTT; CDR3aa: CASSFGVQGSTGELFF
len: 15; v_gene: TRBV5-6; j_gene: TRBJ1-6; abundance: few; d_gene: -; CDR3nt: TGTGCCAGCAGCTTCTTAACGGGGGATAATTCACCCCTCCACTTT; CDR3aa: CASSFLTGDNSPLHF
len: 15; v_gene: TRBV12-3/TRBV12-4; j_gene: TRBJ2-1; abundance: many; d_gene: TRBD2; CDR3nt: TGTGCCAGCAGACCACTAGCGGGGGACTACAATGAGCAGTTCTTC; CDR3aa: CASRPLAGDYNEQFF
len: 13; v_gene: TRBV20-1; j_gene: TRBJ1-1; abundance: few; d_gene: -; CDR3nt: TGCAGTACTGGGGGCAACCCGAACACTGAAGCTTTCTTT; CDR3aa: CSTGGNPNTEAFF
len: 15; v_gene: TRBV20-1; j_gene: TRBJ2-5; abundance: many; d_gene: -; CDR3nt: TGCAGTGCTAGAATGAATCCGGACAGTCCCGAGACCCAGTACTTC; CDR3aa: CSARMNPDSPETQYF
len: 15; v_gene: TRBV5-6; j_gene: TRBJ2-7; abundance: -; d_gene: TRBD2; CDR3nt: TGTGCCAGCAGCCCGCGGGGGGTCCGTATCTACGAGCAGTACTTC; CDR3aa: CASSPRGVRIYEQYF
len: 11; v_gene: TRBV14; j_gene: TRBJ1-2; abundance: few; d_gene: -; CDR3nt: TGTGCCAGCAGTGGAGGGAATGGCTACACCTTC; CDR3aa: CASSGGNGYTF
len: 14; v_gene: TRBV20-1; j_gene: TRBJ1-1; abundance: many; d_gene: -; CDR3nt: TGCAGTGCTAGATTCGGGCAGGGCGACACTGAAGCTTTCTTT; CDR3aa: CSARFGQGDTEAFF
len: 19; v_gene: TRBV3-1; j_gene: TRBJ2-1; abundance: -; d_gene: -; CDR3nt: TGTGCCAGCAGCCCAAGGCCGGCAGGGGTAGAACAGACCTACAATGAGCAGTTCTTC; CDR3aa: CASSPRPAGVEQTYNEQFF
len: 14; v_gene: TRBV27; j_gene: TRBJ2-2; abundance: few; d_gene: -; CDR3nt: TGTGCCACCGCTCTAATCGCGAACACCGGGGAGCTGTTTTTT; CDR3aa: CATALIANTGELFF
len: 12; v_gene: TRBV25-1; j_gene: TRBJ2-5; abundance: few; d_gene: -; CDR3nt: TGTGCCAGCAGTGAATCAGGGGCCGCCCAGTACTTC; CDR3aa: CASSESGAAQYF
len: 14; v_gene: TRBV29-1; j_gene: TRBJ2-6; abundance: many; d_gene: -; CDR3nt: TGCAGCGCATTACCAGACTCTGGGGCCAACGTCCTGACTTTC; CDR3aa: CSALPDSGANVLTF
len: 12; v_gene: TRBV5-1; j_gene: TRBJ1-4; abundance: -; d_gene: -; CDR3nt: TGCGCCAGCAGCCGCTATGTCTCAAAACTGTTTTTT; CDR3aa: CASSRYVSKLFF
len: 13; v_gene: TRBV12-5; j_gene: TRBJ2-7; abundance: few; d_gene: TRBD1; CDR3nt: TGTGCTAGTGGCAAGGGACAGGGCTACGAGCAGTACTTC; CDR3aa: CASGKGQGYEQYF
len: 8; v_gene: TRBV29-1; j_gene: TRBJ1-1; abundance: many; d_gene: TRBD1; CDR3nt: TGCAGCGCGGGACAGGGATTTTTT; CDR3aa: CSAGQGFF
len: 17; v_gene: TRBV7-2; j_gene: TRBJ2-4; abundance: -; d_gene: -; CDR3nt: TGTGCCAGCAGCTTAGCGTCCAGGGGTCTAGCCAAAAACATTCAGTACTTC; CDR3aa: CASSLASRGLAKNIQYF
len: 14; v_gene: TRBV12-3/TRBV12-4; j_gene: TRBJ1-4; abundance: -; d_gene: -; CDR3nt: TGTGCCAGCAGACTCGGGTCGGCTAATGAAAAACTGTTTTTT; CDR3aa: CASRLGSANEKLFF